The 13 T cell receptor beta chains below were found in one sample sequenced in a study of blood T cell repertoires in COVID-19. Clones were sequenced by immunoSEQ multiplex PCR, and TCRdb holds only the in-frame ones, with some missing. The table records roughly 86,000 clones, around three quarters of them present only once. Input material: peripheral blood. All receptors derive from a man in his fifties who had recovered from COVID-19.

The V and J genes are TRBV5-1 and TRBJ2-1, with 14 nucleotides matching TRBD2. Germline V gives CDR1 SGHRS, CDR2 YFSETQ. This CDR3 is 15 amino acids long. V lost 3 bases, J lost 10 bases, and 6 bases stayed unmatched. CDR3: CASSWGTSGGGEQFF. DNA for the CDR3: TGCGCCAGCAGCTGGGGGACTAGCGGGGGTGGGGAGCAGTTCTTC.

This clone has only a few counts. V gene TRBV27 combines with J gene TRBJ2-1; 9 bases map to TRBD2. Per germline, CDR1 MNHEY and CDR2 SMNVEV (reference sequence). CDR3 length: 16 amino acids. V shed 8 bases, J shed 7 bases, and the junction held 15 bases outside the gene matches. The CDR3 spells CASRASGTTRGNEQFF. The CDR3 nucleotides are TGTGCCAGCCGGGCTAGCGGGACCACCAGGGGGAATGAGCAGTTCTTC.

The chain links TRBV6-5 to TRBJ1-4, with a tentative D call TRBD1 (5 bases). CDR1 MNHEY and CDR2 SVGAGI come from the germline V gene. This CDR3 spans 14 amino acids. V shed 6 bases and J shed 0 bases, with 8 bases lying between them. CDR3: CASRLRATNEKLFF. The CDR3 coding sequence is TGTGCCAGCAGACTCAGGGCAACTAATGAAAAACTGTTTTTT.

The chain combines TRBV28 with TRBJ2-7; 11 nucleotides align to TRBD2. The CDR3 runs 16 residues. Per the germline V gene, CDR1 is MDHEN and CDR2 is SYDVKM. V lost 6 bases to trimming and J lost 1 base; unmatched junction nucleotides: 8. The CDR3 is CASRTYSGRVSYEQYF. The CDR3 region has the DNA TGTGCCAGCAGAACTTATAGCGGGAGGGTATCCTACGAGCAGTACTTC.

The rearrangement links TRBV7-9 to TRBJ2-7, with TRBD1 matching 10 bases. The junction had 6 bases not matched to a gene; V was cut back by 5 bases and J by 2 bases. Germline loops: CDR1 SEHNR, CDR2 FQNEAQ (reference sequence). This CDR3 comprises 15 residues. The CDR3 DNA reads as TGTGCCAGCAGCAAGCAGGGACAGGGGACCTACGAGCAGTACTTC. This translates into CASSKQGQGTYEQYF.

This clone was seen a handful of times. This chain joins TRBV7-2 and TRBJ2-7; D gene uncertain. V was cut by 5 bases and J by 2 bases, with 13 bases left in between. This CDR3 has 14 amino acids. Germline V gene sequence: CDR1 SGHTA, CDR2 FQGNSA. CDR3 DNA sequence: TGTGCCAGCAGCCCCCCTAAACCTCCCTACGAGCAGTACTTC. It translates to CASSPPKPPYEQYF.

The V and J genes are TRBV5-6 and TRBJ2-7; the D gene is possibly TRBD2 (7 bases). This CDR3 spans 17 amino acids. V was shortened by 6 bases and J by 1 base, with 23 bases between the two germline ends. Looked up from germline, CDR1 is SGHDT and CDR2 is YYEEEE. CDR3 DNA sequence: TGTGCCAGCAATCCGGCGGGGGCCCCGGGACCTTCCTACGAGCAGTACTTC. Encoded protein: CASNPAGAPGPSYEQYF.

V and J are TRBV6-4 and TRBJ2-3; 8 bases are a match to TRBD2. J was trimmed by 3 bases and V by 3 bases; bases with no gene match: 5. CDR3 length: 15 amino acids. Germline V gene lookup returns CDR1 MRHNA and CDR2 SNTAGT. The CDR3 here is CASSEGREVTDTQYF. CDR3 in DNA: TGTGCCAGCAGTGAAGGGCGGGAGGTTACAGATACGCAGTATTTT.

V gene TRBV12-5 combines with J gene TRBJ2-7; 8 bases match TRBD1. Germline trimming cut 7 bases from V and 4 bases from J; bases unmatched to any gene: 6. CDR3 length equals 13 residues. Germline CDR1 reads LGHNT; CDR2 reads FRNRAP. The CDR3 sequence: CASATDRGYEQYF. CDR3 DNA sequence: TGTGCTAGTGCCACCGACAGGGGTTACGAGCAGTACTTC.

The J gene is TRBJ2-7, the V gene TRBV19; D may be TRBD2 (6 bases). CDR1 is LNHDA, CDR2 SQIVND, per germline (reference sequence). Deletions cut 6 bases from V and 5 bases from J, with 8 bases between. The CDR3 extends over 11 amino acids. As DNA, the CDR3 is TGTGCCAGTAGGGAGGGACACGAGCAGTACTTC. It translates to CASREGHEQYF.

The genes are TRBV7-2 and TRBJ2-5, with unresolved D. Germline CDR1 and CDR2: SGHTA and FQGNSA. The CDR3 is made up of 13 amino acids. V was cut by 4 bases and J by 7 bases, with 13 bases left in between. The CDR3 DNA is TGTGCCAGCAGCTCCCTCAGTTTGTGGACCCAGTACTTC. Its protein product is CASSSLSLWTQYF.

The gene calls are TRBV27 and TRBJ1-5; a weak D match, TRBD1 (6 bases). The CDR3 spans 13 residues. Per the germline V gene, CDR1 is MNHEY and CDR2 is SMNVEV (reference sequence). The V and J ends lost 6 bases and 3 bases respectively, with 9 bases between them. The chain's CDR3 is CASSQGLNQPQHF. The DNA of the CDR3 is TGTGCCAGCAGCCAGGGGCTCAATCAGCCCCAGCATTTT.

This clone was found a few times. V gene TRBV5-1 combines with J gene TRBJ2-1; the match to TRBD2 covers 11 bases. Trimming took 3 bases from V and 4 from J; bases not matched to a gene: 3. This CDR3 contains 15 residues. CDR1 and CDR2 (germline): SGHRS, YFSETQ. DNA of the CDR3: TGCGCCAGCAGCTCAGGGACTAGCGGTTACAATGAGCAGTTCTTC. Its protein is CASSSGTSGYNEQFF.